The sequence of this TCR beta chain was determined in a study of identical twins. This clonotype was picked up a small number of times. Its antigen is unidentified. The study's findings and limits: Analyses of zero insertions could, in part, be confounded by invariant MAIT and iNKT cells.

Unique molecular identifiers were present on the cDNA, which also gained a universal primer site by template switching. TCRdb re-analysed the 5' RACE reads in MiXCR, keeping a single row per CDR3 protein. The profile covers 500,000 or so distinct CDR3 sequences, with roughly an eighth appearing a single time and around 0.98% taken by the ten largest. The CDR3 is made up of 16 amino acids. V lost 7 bases and J 1 base, leaving 16 bases between the germline ends. This sample was shared with a second study, whose subject was yellow fever vaccine responses in identical twins.

Sequenced material: CD4+ T cells sorted from blood. The chain carries TRBV12-3 or TRBV12-4 and TRBJ1-4; D gene uncertain. This TCR was sampled from a woman aged 18-29 years in good health. CDR3 sequence: CASTRRVLGTNEKLFF. In DNA, the CDR3 is TGTGCCAGCACGAGAAGGGTTTTGGGAACTAATGAAAAACTGTTTTTT.